The text below deals with one TCR beta chain. The sample is drawn from a study of blood T cell repertoires in COVID-19. Measured with immunoSEQ multiplex PCR; TCRdb has only the in-frame clones, and not every one. This sample has under 200,000 clones, with about 88% found just once. Germline V gene lookup returns CDR1 SGHVS and CDR2 FNYEAQ. The V end lost 5 bases, the J end lost 5 bases, and 10 bases lay between the germline ends. The CDR3 runs 12 residues. This study enrolled people aged about 18 to 95 from about 24 US geographic areas. The receptor comes from a woman under 30 who had recovered from COVID-19. What was sequenced was PBMCs or T cells enriched from blood (not recorded which). This chain joins TRBV7-6 and TRBJ2-7; D is perhaps TRBD1 (5 bases). In nucleotides, the CDR3 is TGTGCCAGCAGCCCAGAAGGGGACGAGCAGTACTTC. Translated: CASSPEGDEQYF.